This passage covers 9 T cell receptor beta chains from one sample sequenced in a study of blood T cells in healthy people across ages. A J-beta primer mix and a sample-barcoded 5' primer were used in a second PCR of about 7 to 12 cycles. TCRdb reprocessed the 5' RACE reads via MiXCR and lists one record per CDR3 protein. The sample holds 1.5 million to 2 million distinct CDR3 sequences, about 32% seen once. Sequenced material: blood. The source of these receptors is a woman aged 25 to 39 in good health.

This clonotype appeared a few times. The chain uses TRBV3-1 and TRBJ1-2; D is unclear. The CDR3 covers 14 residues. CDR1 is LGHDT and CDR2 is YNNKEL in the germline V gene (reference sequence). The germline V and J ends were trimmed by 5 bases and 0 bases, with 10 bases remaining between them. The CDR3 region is CASSYYPANYGYTF. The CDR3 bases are TGTGCCAGCAGCTACTACCCAGCTAACTATGGCTACACCTTC.

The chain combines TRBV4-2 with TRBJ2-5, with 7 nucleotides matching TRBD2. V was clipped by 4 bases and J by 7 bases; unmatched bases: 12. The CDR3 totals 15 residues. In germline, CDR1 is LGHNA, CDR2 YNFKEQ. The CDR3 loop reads CASSRNSGTKGTQYF. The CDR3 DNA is TGTGCCAGCAGCCGGAATTCCGGGACTAAGGGGACCCAGTACTTC.

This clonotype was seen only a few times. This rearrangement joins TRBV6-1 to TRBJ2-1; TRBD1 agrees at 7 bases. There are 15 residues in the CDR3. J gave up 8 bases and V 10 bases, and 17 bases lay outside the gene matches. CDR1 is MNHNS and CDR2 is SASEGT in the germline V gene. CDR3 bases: TGTGCCACCCTGCCCTGGACAGACCAGGGGGATGAGCAGTTCTTC. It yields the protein CATLPWTDQGDEQFF.

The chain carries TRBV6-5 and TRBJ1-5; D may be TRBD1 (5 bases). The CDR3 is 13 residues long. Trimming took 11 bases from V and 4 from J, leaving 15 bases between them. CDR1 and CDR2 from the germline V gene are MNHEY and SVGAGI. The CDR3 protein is CAGTPGGNQPQHF. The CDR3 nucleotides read TGTGCCGGCACCCCGGGGGGGAATCAGCCCCAGCATTTT.

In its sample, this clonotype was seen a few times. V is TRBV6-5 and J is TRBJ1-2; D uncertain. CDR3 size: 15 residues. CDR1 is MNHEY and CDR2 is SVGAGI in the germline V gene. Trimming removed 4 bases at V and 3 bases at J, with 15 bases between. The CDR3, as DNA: TGTGCCAGCAGTTTCGAGCCCGATACTCACTATGGCTACACCTTC. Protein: CASSFEPDTHYGYTF.

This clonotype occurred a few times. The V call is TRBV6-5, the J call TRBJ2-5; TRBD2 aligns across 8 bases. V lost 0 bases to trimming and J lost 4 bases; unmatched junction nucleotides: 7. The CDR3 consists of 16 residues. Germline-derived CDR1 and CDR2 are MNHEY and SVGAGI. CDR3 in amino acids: CASSYSGSGVGETQYF. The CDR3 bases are TGTGCCAGCAGTTACTCCGGTAGCGGGGTGGGAGAGACCCAGTACTTC.

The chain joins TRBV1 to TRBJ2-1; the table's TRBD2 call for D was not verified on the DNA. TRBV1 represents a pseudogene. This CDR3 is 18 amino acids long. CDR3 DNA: TGCACCAGCAACCAAGATGGGTTTCGGGACTCCTCCTACAATGAGCAGTTCTTC. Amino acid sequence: CTSNQDGFRDSSYNEQFF.

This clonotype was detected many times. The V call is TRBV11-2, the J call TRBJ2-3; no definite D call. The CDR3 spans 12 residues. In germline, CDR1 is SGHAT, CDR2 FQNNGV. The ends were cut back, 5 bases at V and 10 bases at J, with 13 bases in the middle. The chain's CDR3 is CASSGDGTPQYF. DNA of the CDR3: TGTGCCAGCAGCGGAGACGGAACACCGCAGTATTTT. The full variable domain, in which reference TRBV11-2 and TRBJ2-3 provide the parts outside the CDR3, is EAGVAQSPRYKIIEKRQSVAFWCNPISGHATLYWYQQILGQGPKLLIQFQNNGVVDDSQLPKDRFSAERLKGVDSTLKIQPAKLEDSAVYLCASSGDGTPQYFGPGTRLTVL.

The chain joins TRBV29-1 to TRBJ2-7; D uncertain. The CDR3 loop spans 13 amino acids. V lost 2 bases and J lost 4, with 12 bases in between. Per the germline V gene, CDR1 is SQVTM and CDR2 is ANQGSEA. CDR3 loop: CSVEKGKDYEQYF. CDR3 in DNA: TGCAGCGTTGAAAAAGGGAAAGATTACGAGCAGTACTTC.